Below are 17 T cell receptor beta chains sequenced from a single sample in a study of T cells after yellow fever vaccination. TCRdb recomputed calls from the 5' RACE reads with MiXCR, one row per CDR3 protein. In the table there are fewer than 350,000 distinct CDR3 sequences, roughly 4% of which are singletons. The sequencing used PBMCs, collected on the day of the yellow fever booster vaccination. The source is a man younger than 35 who received the YFV17D yellow fever vaccine.

J is TRBJ2-3 and V is TRBV10-3; D perhaps matches TRBD1 (5 bases). Per the germline V gene, CDR1 is ENHRY and CDR2 is SYGVKD. The length of the CDR3 is 14 residues. V was pared by 4 bases and J by 0 bases, with 8 bases between. The CDR3 spells CAISGQLSTDTQYF. Written as DNA, the CDR3 is TGTGCCATCAGTGGACAGCTTAGCACAGATACGCAGTATTTT.

In this sample, this clonotype turned up a few times. The rearrangement links TRBV4-1 to TRBJ2-1; 12 bases align to TRBD2. Germline V gene lookup returns CDR1 MGHRA and CDR2 YSYEKL. The CDR3 loop spans 16 amino acids. With 5 bases clipped from V and 4 bases from J, the junction kept 6 bases outside the gene matches. CDR3 loop: CASSNRLAGEYNEQFF. CDR3 nucleotide sequence: TGCGCCAGCAGCAACAGACTAGCGGGGGAATACAATGAGCAGTTCTTC.

This clonotype was seen only once. The chain has TRBV20-1 and TRBJ2-1; no clear D. This CDR3 is 12 amino acids long. In germline, CDR1 is DFQATT, CDR2 SNEGSKA (reference sequence). Trimming left V 5 bases short and J 2 bases short, with 7 bases between. The DNA for the CDR3 is TGCAGTGCTCCCTACACCTACAATGAGCAGTTCTTC. Encoded protein: CSAPYTYNEQFF.

This clonotype was seen at least ten times. V is TRBV12-3 or TRBV12-4 and J is TRBJ2-3, with D uncertain. The CDR3 has 14 amino acids. V shed 3 bases and J shed 4 bases, with 11 bases lying between them. This chain's CDR3 is CASSLAPRPDTQYF. The CDR3 DNA follows: TGTGCCAGCAGTTTGGCCCCGCGCCCAGATACGCAGTATTTT.

The V and J genes are TRBV27 and TRBJ1-2; D unclear. CDR1 and CDR2 (germline): MNHEY, SMNVEV (reference sequence). The CDR3 loop spans 14 amino acids. The V and J ends lost 5 bases and 5 bases respectively, with 15 bases between them. The CDR3 DNA is TGTGCCAGCAGTAATTCCAACGACCTATATGGCTACACCTTC. It encodes CASSNSNDLYGYTF.

The rearrangement joins TRBV7-2 to TRBJ2-1, with 8 bases lining up with TRBD2. Trimming removed 2 bases from V and 9 bases from J; junction bases left unmatched: 9. Germline V lookup: CDR1 SGHTA, CDR2 FQGNSA. This CDR3 contains 15 residues. The CDR3 nucleotides read TGTGCCAGCAGCTTATATCGGGGGGGCTGGGGTGAGCAGTTCTTC. Its protein is CASSLYRGGWGEQFF. Based on the CDR3 plus reference TRBV7-2 and TRBJ2-1, the full variable domain is GAGVSQSPSNKVTEKGKDVELRCDPISGHTALYWYRQSLGQGLEFLIYFQGNSAPDKSGLPSDRFSAERTGGSVSTLTIQRTQQEDSAVYLCASSLYRGGWGEQFFGPGTRLTVL.

This clonotype was counted ten times or more. The chain links TRBV7-6 to TRBJ2-3; TRBD1 matches 9 bases. This CDR3 region has 14 residues. Germline assignment: CDR1 SGHVS and CDR2 FNYEAQ. J gave up 6 bases and V 5 bases, and 6 bases lay outside the gene matches. The CDR3 nucleotides read TGTGCCAGCAGCGCTACAGGGGGCTGGGATACGCAGTATTTT. This encodes CASSATGGWDTQYF.

This clonotype showed up just a few times. The chain employs TRBV6-6 and TRBJ2-7; D is ambiguous. V was pared by 6 bases and J by 0 bases, with 12 bases between. Germline V gene data show CDR1 as MNHNY and CDR2 as SVGAGI (reference sequence). The CDR3 runs 14 residues. CDR3 DNA sequence: TGTGCCAGCAGCCACGGTTTGGTCTCCTACGAGCAGTACTTC. Translated, it gives CASSHGLVSYEQYF.

This clonotype was recorded at least ten times. The rearrangement uses TRBV7-2 and TRBJ2-5, with D perhaps matching TRBD2 (5 bases). The CDR3 length is 14 residues. Per germline, CDR1 SGHTA and CDR2 FQGNSA. Trimming removed 5 bases at V and 1 base at J, with 11 bases between. Written as DNA, the CDR3 is TGTGCCAGCAGCCCACGACTATCCCAAGAGACCCAGTACTTC. It codes for CASSPRLSQETQYF.

Ten or more counts support this clonotype. The rearrangement joins TRBV4-3 to TRBJ2-3, with 9 bases fitting TRBD2. Germline V gene lookup returns CDR1 LGHNA and CDR2 YSLEER. The V gene end was trimmed by 4 bases and the J gene end by 0 bases; junction bases not matched to a gene: 11. The CDR3 contains 18 residues. CDR3 coding DNA: TGCGCCAGCAGCCGCATAACCCGTGCGGGGGGGAGCACAGATACGCAGTATTTT. Translated: CASSRITRAGGSTDTQYF.

This clonotype was seen many times. The rearrangement joins TRBV7-2 to TRBJ2-1, with 14 positions matching TRBD2. V was clipped by 5 bases and J by 7 bases; unmatched bases: 7. This CDR3 is built from 16 residues. Germline V gene data show CDR1 as SGHTA and CDR2 as FQGNSA. CDR3 nucleotides: TGTGCCAGCAGCCCCCGACTAGCGGGGGGGCCGAATGAGCAGTTCTTC. Translating it yields CASSPRLAGGPNEQFF.

This clonotype was seen at least ten times. The chain recombines TRBV5-1 with TRBJ1-5; 8 bases line up with TRBD1. Trimming removed 4 bases from V and 3 bases from J; junction bases left unmatched: 3. The germline V gene has CDR1 SGHRS and CDR2 YFSETQ. The CDR3 length is 14 residues. The CDR3 sequence is CASSRDRFNQPQHF. The CDR3 nucleotides read TGCGCCAGCAGCCGGGACAGGTTCAATCAGCCCCAGCATTTT.

The chain is built from TRBV18 and TRBJ2-5; TRBD1 matches at 7 bases. With 3 bases clipped from V and 0 bases from J, the junction kept 4 bases outside the gene matches. The CDR3 spans 15 residues. Per germline, CDR1 KGHSH and CDR2 LQKENI. CDR3 nucleotides: TGTGCCAGCTCACCTCGGGGACAGAACCAAGAGACCCAGTACTTC. Residues: CASSPRGQNQETQYF.

This clonotype has ten or more counts. As DNA, the CDR3 is TGTGCCAGCAGCCCGCGACAGGGGATTTACGAGCAGTACGTC. This encodes CASSPRQGIYEQYV. V usage is TRBV11-2 and J usage is TRBJ2-7, with TRBD1 matching 8 bases. The CDR3 runs to 14 residues. Germline trimming cut 5 bases from V and 4 bases from J; bases unmatched to any gene: 7. Germline V gene sequence: CDR1 SGHAT, CDR2 FQNNGV.

The V and J genes are TRBV20-1 and TRBJ2-1; TRBD1 agrees at 8 bases. This CDR3 region has 14 residues. V was pared by 6 bases and J by 6 bases, with 10 bases of the junction left unmatched. Germline V gene data show CDR1 as DFQATT and CDR2 as SNEGSKA (reference sequence). CDR3 sequence reads: CSAVGTGAINEQFF. CDR3 sequence (DNA): TGCAGTGCGGTGGGGACAGGAGCGATCAATGAGCAGTTCTTC.

The chain joins TRBV18 to TRBJ2-1; 11 bases match TRBD2. After removal of 3 bases from V and 5 bases from J, the junction contained 6 bases not matched to a gene. The CDR3 sequence is 16 residues long. Germline assignment: CDR1 KGHSH and CDR2 LQKENI. The CDR3 DNA reads as TGTGCCAGCTCACCGAGGACTAGCGGGCTCGACAATGAGCAGTTCTTC. Protein: CASSPRTSGLDNEQFF.

This clonotype has only a few counts. The V and J genes are TRBV7-2 and TRBJ1-3; 7 nucleotides match TRBD1. The trim removed 4 bases at V and 0 bases at J, leaving 6 bases unmatched. This CDR3 has 16 residues. From germline, CDR1 is SGHTA and CDR2 FQGNSA. The CDR3 here is CASSSQGVPSGNTIYF. The CDR3, as DNA: TGTGCCAGCAGCTCCCAGGGGGTCCCCTCTGGAAACACCATATATTTT.